These T cell receptor beta chains were read from a single sample in a study of somatic mutations in cytotoxic T cells in rheumatoid arthritis. Generated by immunoSEQ multiplex PCR, the TCRdb table keeps only in-frame clones and is missing some. The sample contains several thousand clones, about four fifths of which appear only once. Sequencing input: CD8+ T cells sorted from blood. The receptors come from an adult with rheumatoid arthritis. The CDR3 runs from the conserved cysteine through the conserved F or W. A D gene is named only where the DNA matches it firmly. A clone size is listed for some rows: how often the clone was seen (once, few, many), or a class if it is expanded.

cdr3_length	v_call	j_call	clone_size	d_call	cdr3_nt	cdr3_aa
14	TRBV19	TRBJ2-2	.	.	TGTGCCAGTAGAGCAGCCCTTGGCGCCGGGGAGCTGTTTTTT	CASRAALGAGELFF
14	TRBV30	TRBJ2-2	few	.	TGTGCCTGGGTCTCTGGGCGGGGCACCGGGGAGCTGTTTTTT	CAWVSGRGTGELFF
15	TRBV4-3	TRBJ2-7	.	.	TGCGCCAGCAGCCAGGGATCGGACAGCTCCTACGAGCAGTACTTC	CASSQGSDSSYEQYF
15	TRBV27	TRBJ2-3	.	TRBD2	TGTGCCAGCAAAGTGGGCGGGGGGAGCACAGATACGCAGTATTTT	CASKVGGGSTDTQYF
16	TRBV11-2	TRBJ2-5	.	.	TGTGCCAGCAGCTTAAGGTCCACGGGTTACCAAGAGACCCAGTACTTC	CASSLRSTGYQETQYF
15	TRBV2	TRBJ2-2	.	TRBD2	TGTGCCAGCAGGGGGGGGACGGCGAACACCGGGGAGCTGTTTTTT	CASRGGTANTGELFF
12	TRBV28	TRBJ2-2	.	.	TGTGCCAGCAGTTTAGGGGCCGGGGAGCTGTTTTTT	CASSLGAGELFF
12	TRBV7-9	TRBJ2-7	.	.	TGTGCCAGCAGTTCGGGGCCCTACGAGCAGTACTTC	CASSSGPYEQYF
18	TRBV28	TRBJ1-5	.	TRBD1	TGTGCCAGCAGCCTCTACAACAACCACAGGGGAGGCAATCAGCCCCAGCATTTT	CASSLYNNHRGGNQPQHF
18	TRBV7-9	TRBJ2-2	.	.	TGTGCCAGCAGTATCCGAGGTTCCGGGGGCGTTAACACCGGGGAGCTGTTTTTT	CASSIRGSGGVNTGELFF
16	TRBV9	TRBJ2-1	.	.	TGTGCCAGCAGCGAGGGAGGGGGAGGGCCGGACAATGAGCAGTTCTTC	CASSEGGGGPDNEQFF
15	TRBV28	TRBJ1-3	.	.	TGTGCCAGCAGTTTAATCGCCGGGCCTGGAAGCACCATATATTTT	CASSLIAGPGSTIYF
16	TRBV13	TRBJ2-2	.	TRBD1	TGTGCCAGCAGCTTCTCCCCGGGACAGGGAAGCGGGGAGCTGTTTTTT	CASSFSPGQGSGELFF
16	TRBV27	TRBJ1-1	.	.	TGTGCCAGCAGTTTATTTCCGGGAAGTATAGTAACTGAAGCTTTCTTT	CASSLFPGSIVTEAFF
13	TRBV15	TRBJ2-1	.	.	TGTGCCACCAGCAGCCTCTCCTACAATGAGCAGTTCTTC	CATSSLSYNEQFF
15	TRBV11-3	TRBJ2-1	.	.	TGTGCCAGCAGCTTAAACGGGGGGCCAAGGAATGAGCAGTTCTTC	CASSLNGGPRNEQFF
12	TRBV27	TRBJ2-5	.	.	TGTGCCAGCAGTTCCCTAGGAGAGACCCAGTACTTC	CASSSLGETQYF
14	TRBV28	TRBJ1-5	.	.	TGTGCCAGCAGTCAACCCGGGTTAATCAGCCCCCAGCATTTT	CASSQPGLISPQHF
17	TRBV11-2	TRBJ2-1	.	TRBD2	TGTGCCAGCAGCTTAAGGGCAGCGGGGGATGGTTGGGGTGAGCAGTTCTTC	CASSLRAAGDGWGEQFF
15	TRBV19	TRBJ2-7	few	.	TGTGCCAGTAGTATAGACCGGAAGTTCTCCTACGAGCAGTACTTC	CASSIDRKFSYEQYF
13	TRBV5-1	TRBJ2-5	.	TRBD1	TGCGCCAGCAGCCCTGACAGGGCAGAGACCCAGTACTTC	CASSPDRAETQYF
15	TRBV4-3	TRBJ2-1	.	TRBD2	TGCGCCAGCAGCGGCGGGGGTCAGGTCGGCAATGAGCAGTTCTTC	CASSGGGQVGNEQFF
14	TRBV27	TRBJ1-1	.	.	TGTGCCCCCATGGGGAGAGGGGGTAACACTGAAGCTTTCTTT	CAPMGRGGNTEAFF
10	TRBV7-3	TRBJ2-7	.	.	TGTGCCGGGGATCCTTACGGGCAGTACTTC	CAGDPYGQYF
18	TRBV1	TRBJ2-3	.	.	TGCACCAGCAGCCAAGATTCGGTGGTGGACAGGGGTGCAGATACGCAGTATTTT	CTSSQDSVVDRGADTQYF
18	TRBV15	TRBJ2-3	.	TRBD2	TGTGCCACCAGCAGAGAATTACGGGCTAGCGGGGGTACAGATACGCAGTATTTT	CATSRELRASGGTDTQYF
17	TRBV27	TRBJ2-6	.	.	TGTGCCAGCAGACGGACTGACGGGAGCCCTGGGGCCAACGTCCTGACTTTC	CASRRTDGSPGANVLTF
13	TRBV29-1	TRBJ1-4	.	.	TGCAGCGTTGGGGGGATAACTAATGAAAAACTGTTTTTT	CSVGGITNEKLFF
12	TRBV27	TRBJ2-7	.	TRBD2	TGTGCCTGCGGGACTAGCGGGAGCGAGCAGTACTTC	CACGTSGSEQYF
16	TRBV9	TRBJ1-2	.	.	TGTGCCAGCAGCGTAGCTTTGGGGGTCCCTTCTTATGGCTACACCTTC	CASSVALGVPSYGYTF
14	TRBV2	TRBJ2-7	.	TRBD1	TGTGCCAGCTGTCCGACAGGGATCCCCTACGAGCAGTACTTC	CASCPTGIPYEQYF
16	TRBV9	TRBJ2-3	.	TRBD2	TGTGCCAGCAGCGTAGGGAGTAGCGGGGGCACAGATACGCAGTATTTT	CASSVGSSGGTDTQYF
9	TRBV6-1	TRBJ2-7	few	.	TGTGGCACCGGCTACGAGCAGTACTTC	CGTGYEQYF
13	TRBV7-2	TRBJ2-1	.	.	TGTGCCAGCAGCTTATTAATTGGCAATGAGCAGTTCTTC	CASSLLIGNEQFF
15	TRBV9	TRBJ2-1	.	TRBD2	TGTGCCAGCAGTGGAGGGGTGGCGGGAGGGCCTTTTAAGTTCTTC	CASSGGVAGGPFKFF
16	TRBV28	TRBJ2-7	once	TRBD1	TGTGCCAGCAGTTTTAAGTTGACAGGGAACTCCTACGAGCAGTACTTC	CASSFKLTGNSYEQYF
15	TRBV30	TRBJ2-3	.	.	TGTGCCTGGAGTGGGGGCAGGGGTAGCACAGATACGCAGTATTTT	CAWSGGRGSTDTQYF
17	TRBV28	TRBJ2-1	.	TRBD1	TGTGCCAGCAGTAGGACAGGGGGCTCCCCTTCCTACAATGAGCAGTTCTTC	CASSRTGGSPSYNEQFF
16	TRBV7-3	TRBJ2-1	.	TRBD2	TGTGCCAGCAGCTTTTCGGGGGGGAGCTCCTACAATGAGCAGTTCTTC	CASSFSGGSSYNEQFF
14	TRBV7-2	TRBJ1-1	.	.	TGTGCCAGCAACTATGGTGGAGAGGACACTGAAGCTTTCTTT	CASNYGGEDTEAFF
14	TRBV10-2	TRBJ1-2	.	.	TGCGCCAGCAGTCGCACTGACAGGACTAGGGGCTACACCTTC	CASSRTDRTRGYTF